A single sample is the source of the 25 T cell receptor beta chains below, sequenced in a study of technical replicates of blood from a few donors. Method: immunoSEQ multiplex PCR; TCRdb's copy keeps in-frame clones and lacks some. The table includes over 65,000 clones, 85% to 95% detected once. The source material was T cells isolated from PBMCs. The receptor set was obtained from a human donor in good health.

The chain joins TRBV4-1 to TRBJ2-7, with TRBD2 matching over 7 bases. Trimming took 6 bases from V and 5 from J; bases not matched to a gene: 4. The CDR3 runs 12 residues. Germline CDR1 reads MGHRA; CDR2 reads YSYEKL. The CDR3 here is CASSRGRDEQYF. CDR3 in DNA: TGCGCCAGCAGTCGGGGGAGGGACGAGCAGTACTTC.

The chain links TRBV4-1 to TRBJ2-5; TRBD1 agrees at 8 bases. CDR1 MGHRA and CDR2 YSYEKL come from the germline V gene. This CDR3 comprises 15 residues. Trimming took 1 base from V and 2 from J; bases not matched to a gene: 3. For the CDR3, the DNA is TGCGCCAGCAGCCAAGCCGGGACAGGTCAAGAGACCCAGTACTTC. Its translation: CASSQAGTGQETQYF.

This clone was observed a single time. This chain links TRBV27 with TRBJ2-6; 10 nucleotides line up with TRBD1. This CDR3 is built from 14 residues. V shed 2 bases and J 17 bases; nucleotides not matched to a gene: 9. Germline CDR1 is MNHEY and CDR2 is SMNVEV (reference sequence). CDR3 DNA sequence: TGTGCCAGCAGTTTAACCCGAAGACAGGGGGCCTTGACTTTC. This sequence encodes CASSLTRRQGALTF.

The chain is built from TRBV28 and TRBJ2-7, with 12 bases lining up with TRBD2. The CDR3 consists of 16 residues. The germline CDR1 and CDR2 sequences are MDHEN and SYDVKM. V gave up 7 bases and J gave up 3 bases; unmatched junction bases: 10. The CDR3 region is CASTSSGRAVFYEQYF. In nucleotides, the CDR3 is TGTGCCAGCACCTCTAGCGGGAGGGCAGTTTTCTACGAGCAGTACTTC.

This clone was picked up one time. The chain recombines TRBV7-9 with TRBJ2-7; TRBD2 agrees at 15 bases. V gave up 5 bases and J gave up 5 bases; unmatched junction bases: 10. Looked up from germline, CDR1 is SEHNR and CDR2 is FQNEAQ (reference sequence). There are 17 residues in the CDR3. CDR3 sequence: CASSKTGTSGRWDEQYF. The CDR3 DNA sequence: TGTGCCAGCAGCAAAACCGGGACTAGCGGGAGGTGGGACGAGCAGTACTTC.

The chain joins TRBV11-3 to TRBJ2-7; TRBD1 aligns across 8 bases. The CDR3 sequence is 15 residues long. Germline V lookup: CDR1 SGHNT, CDR2 YENEEA. With V trimmed by 8 bases and J by 0 bases, 9 bases remained unmatched. CDR3 DNA sequence: TGTGCCAGCCGCGGACAGGGCCAAGACTCCTACGAGCAGTACTTC. This gives the protein CASRGQGQDSYEQYF.

The chain employs TRBV25-1 and TRBJ2-4, with 7 nucleotides matching TRBD1. Germline V gene sequence: CDR1 MGHDK, CDR2 SYGVNS. The ends lost 3 bases at V and 13 bases at J; junction bases unmatched: 6. CDR3 size: 12 residues. CDR3 region: CASSDYRGDQYF. The CDR3 DNA reads TGTGCCAGCAGTGACTACAGGGGCGACCAGTACTTC.

The V call is TRBV19, the J call TRBJ1-2, with D tentatively TRBD1 (6 bases). Per the germline V gene, CDR1 is LNHDA and CDR2 is SQIVND (reference sequence). The CDR3 covers 13 residues. V lost 8 bases and J 4 bases, leaving 14 bases between the germline ends. The CDR3 nucleotides are TGTGCCAGTGCAGGGGATACAGGCTATGGCTACACCTTC. Translated: CASAGDTGYGYTF.

V and J are TRBV29-1 and TRBJ1-4; TRBD1 matches 9 bases. Germline lookup yields CDR1 SQVTM and CDR2 ANQGSEA. The trim removed 7 bases at V and 10 bases at J, leaving 16 bases unmatched. The CDR3 is made up of 15 amino acids. For the CDR3, the DNA is TGCAGCGCTGACACCGGGACAGGGTCTCCGAGAAAACTGTTTTTT. It translates to CSADTGTGSPRKLFF.

The chain joins TRBV14 to TRBJ2-2; the match to TRBD2 covers 8 bases. The CDR3 totals 17 residues. The V and J ends lost 1 base and 0 bases, in that order; junction bases with no gene match: 4. CDR1 is SGHDN and CDR2 is FVKESK in the germline V gene. CDR3 in DNA: TGTGCCAGCAGCCAAGTGGCGGGAGGCGCGAACACCGGGGAGCTGTTTTTT. It translates to CASSQVAGGANTGELFF.

The chain couples TRBV6-1 to TRBJ2-1; D may be TRBD2 (7 bases). The CDR3 consists of 12 residues. Germline V CDR1 and CDR2: MNHNS, SASEGT. Trimming removed 6 bases at V and 7 bases at J, with 10 bases between. CDR3 in amino acids: CASREGGNEQFF. CDR3 nucleotide sequence: TGTGCCAGCAGGGAGGGGGGGAATGAGCAGTTCTTC.

The rearrangement uses TRBV29-1 and TRBJ2-1, with 12 bases identical to TRBD2. CDR1 and CDR2 from the germline V gene are SQVTM and ANQGSEA. This CDR3 spans 15 amino acids. The ends lost 8 bases at V and 5 bases at J; junction bases unmatched: 10. CDR3 coding DNA: TGCAGCATAAACCTAGCGGGAGGGGTTAACAATGAGCAGTTCTTC. It encodes CSINLAGGVNNEQFF.

The chain combines TRBV6-1 with TRBJ2-1; weak D call: TRBD2 (6 bases). This CDR3 contains 15 residues. Germline loops: CDR1 MNHNS, CDR2 SASEGT. The V gene lost 4 bases and the J gene lost 0 bases, with 10 bases spanning the gap. CDR3: CASSASALSYNEQFF. The CDR3 nucleotides read TGTGCCAGCAGTGCTAGCGCCCTCTCCTACAATGAGCAGTTCTTC.

This rearrangement joins TRBV7-2 to TRBJ1-5, with TRBD1 matching over 11 bases. CDR1 and CDR2 from the germline V gene are SGHTA and FQGNSA. The CDR3 runs 15 residues. The ends lost 8 bases at V and 4 bases at J; junction bases unmatched: 7. DNA for the CDR3: TGTGCCAGCGAAATCCGGGACAGGGGGAATCAGCCCCAGCATTTT. Amino acids: CASEIRDRGNQPQHF.

This clone showed up just once. The chain couples TRBV6-5 to TRBJ2-2; 12 nucleotides line up with TRBD2. Germline CDR1 MNHEY, CDR2 SVGAGI. V lost 4 bases, J lost 8 bases, and 5 bases stayed unmatched. This CDR3 has 15 amino acids. In nucleotides, the CDR3 is TGTGCCAGCAGTTTCGGACTAGCGGGGACGGGGGAGCTGTTTTTT. The encoded protein is CASSFGLAGTGELFF.

A single count supports this clone. V gene TRBV7-9 combines with J gene TRBJ1-2, with D unresolved. CDR1 and CDR2 from the germline V gene are SEHNR and FQNEAQ (reference sequence). The CDR3 consists of 13 residues. The V gene lost 1 base and the J gene lost 6 bases, with 9 bases spanning the gap. For the CDR3, the DNA is TGTGCCAGCAGCTTAGGAGCAGGTAATGGCTACACCTTC. Its translation: CASSLGAGNGYTF. Together with reference TRBV7-9 and TRBJ1-2, the CDR3 gives the full variable domain: DTGVSQNPRHKITKRGQNVTFRCDPISEHNRLYWYRQTLGQGPEFLTYFQNEAQLEKSRLLSDRFSAERPKGSFSTLEIQRTEQGDSAMYLCASSLGAGNGYTFGSGTRLTVV.

The chain is built from TRBV6-1 and TRBJ2-3, with no clear D. Trimming removed 8 bases from V and 6 bases from J, with 15 bases in between. The CDR3 consists of 13 residues. CDR1 and CDR2 (germline): MNHNS, SASEGT. The CDR3 region has the DNA TGTGCCAGCGAAACAACCCTCTTTGATACGCAGTATTTT. Residues: CASETTLFDTQYF.

In this sample, this clone turned up once. The J gene is TRBJ1-2, the V gene TRBV7-9; 7 bases are shared with TRBD1. V lost 2 bases and J lost 6; bases outside the gene matches: 3. The CDR3 sequence is 13 residues long. The germline V gene encodes CDR1 SEHNR and CDR2 FQNEAQ (reference sequence). The CDR3 DNA is TGTGCCAGCAGCTTACAGGGGGTGGATGGCTACACCTTC. As protein: CASSLQGVDGYTF.

The chain links TRBV27 to TRBJ2-6; 8 nucleotides align to TRBD2. This CDR3 region has 20 residues. Unmatched junction bases numbered 15, after V lost 5 bases and J lost 0 bases. The germline CDR1 and CDR2 sequences are MNHEY and SMNVEV (reference sequence). The CDR3 sequence is CASSPFGGALSNSGANVLTF. The DNA for the CDR3 is TGTGCCAGCAGTCCCTTCGGGGGGGCGCTAAGTAACTCTGGGGCCAACGTCCTGACTTTC.

The chain links TRBV28 to TRBJ2-7; a possible D gene is TRBD1 (6 bases). V lost 2 bases and J lost 4, with 15 bases in between. CDR3 length: 15 amino acids. The germline V gene encodes CDR1 MDHEN and CDR2 SYDVKM. The chain's CDR3 is CASSLVAGEIYEQYF. Here the CDR3 DNA reads TGTGCCAGCAGTTTAGTGGCAGGGGAAATTTACGAGCAGTACTTC.

The chain combines TRBV27 with TRBJ1-3, with 7 bases identical to TRBD1. J lost 4 bases, V lost 5 bases, and 14 bases had no gene match. The CDR3 totals 17 residues. Germline V gene sequence: CDR1 MNHEY, CDR2 SMNVEV (reference sequence). The CDR3 spells CASSPLGTATLGNTIYF. The CDR3 bases are TGTGCCAGCAGTCCTCTCGGGACAGCAACCCTCGGAAACACCATATATTTT.

The gene calls are TRBV7-9 and TRBJ2-1; 8 bases agree with TRBD2. The V gene's germline CDR1 is SEHNR and CDR2 FQNEAQ (reference sequence). CDR3 length: 16 residues. Trimming took 1 base from V and 4 from J; bases not matched to a gene: 6. Here the CDR3 reads CASSLVTGGLYNEQFF. Written as DNA, the CDR3 is TGTGCCAGCAGCTTAGTCACGGGGGGGCTATACAATGAGCAGTTCTTC.

The chain carries TRBV5-6 and TRBJ1-5; tentatively, D is TRBD1 (6 bases). The V end was cut by 4 bases, the J end by 5 bases, with 16 bases between. Germline CDR1 is SGHDT and CDR2 is YYEEEE. The CDR3 is made up of 15 amino acids. In DNA, the CDR3 is TGTGCCAGCAGCCTAACAGGGTTGAAGGATCAGCCCCAGCATTTT. Protein: CASSLTGLKDQPQHF.

The chain is built from TRBV27 and TRBJ2-1, with D perhaps TRBD2 (5 bases). The ends were cut back, 6 bases at V and 0 bases at J, with 12 bases in the middle. Germline V gives CDR1 MNHEY, CDR2 SMNVEV (reference sequence). CDR3 length: 15 residues. CDR3 nucleotides: TGTGCCAGCAGCACTAGACCGACCTCCTACAATGAGCAGTTCTTC. As protein: CASSTRPTSYNEQFF.

The CDR3 DNA reads TGTGCCAGTAGTTCAAGCGTATCAAACAATGAGCAGTTCTTC. Its protein is CASSSSVSNNEQFF. This chain connects TRBV19 to TRBJ2-1; the D is unclear. The V end lost 5 bases, the J end lost 5 bases, and 13 bases lay between the germline ends. Germline V gene data show CDR1 as LNHDA and CDR2 as SQIVND (reference sequence). This CDR3 comprises 14 residues.